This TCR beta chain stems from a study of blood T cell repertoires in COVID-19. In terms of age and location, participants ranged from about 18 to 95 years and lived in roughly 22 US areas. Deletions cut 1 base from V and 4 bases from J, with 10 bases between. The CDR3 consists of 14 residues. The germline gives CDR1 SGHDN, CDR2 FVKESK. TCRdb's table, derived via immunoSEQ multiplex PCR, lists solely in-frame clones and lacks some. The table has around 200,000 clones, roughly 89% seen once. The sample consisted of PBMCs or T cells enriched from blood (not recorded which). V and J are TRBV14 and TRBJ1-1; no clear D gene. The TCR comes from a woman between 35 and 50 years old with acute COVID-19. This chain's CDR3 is CASSQVLGLTEAFF. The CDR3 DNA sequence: TGTGCCAGCAGCCAAGTGTTGGGCCTCACTGAAGCTTTCTTT.